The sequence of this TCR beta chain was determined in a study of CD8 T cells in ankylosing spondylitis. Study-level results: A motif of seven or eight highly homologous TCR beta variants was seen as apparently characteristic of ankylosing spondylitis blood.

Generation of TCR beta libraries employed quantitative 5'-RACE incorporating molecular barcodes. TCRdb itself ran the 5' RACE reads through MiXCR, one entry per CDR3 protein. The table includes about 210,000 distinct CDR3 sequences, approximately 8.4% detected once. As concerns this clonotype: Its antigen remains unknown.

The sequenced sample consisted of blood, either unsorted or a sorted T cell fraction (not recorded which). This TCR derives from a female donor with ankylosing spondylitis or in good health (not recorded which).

CDR3 loop: CSASGGYVNNEQFF. As DNA, the CDR3 is TGCAGTGCTAGTGGGGGGTACGTGAACAATGAGCAGTTCTTC. The J gene is TRBJ2-1, the V gene TRBV20-1; D might be TRBD2 (6 bases). This CDR3 is 14 amino acids long. Trimming shortened V by 3 bases and J by 5 bases, and 14 bases separated the two germline ends. The germline V gene encodes CDR1 DFQATT and CDR2 SNEGSKA (reference sequence).